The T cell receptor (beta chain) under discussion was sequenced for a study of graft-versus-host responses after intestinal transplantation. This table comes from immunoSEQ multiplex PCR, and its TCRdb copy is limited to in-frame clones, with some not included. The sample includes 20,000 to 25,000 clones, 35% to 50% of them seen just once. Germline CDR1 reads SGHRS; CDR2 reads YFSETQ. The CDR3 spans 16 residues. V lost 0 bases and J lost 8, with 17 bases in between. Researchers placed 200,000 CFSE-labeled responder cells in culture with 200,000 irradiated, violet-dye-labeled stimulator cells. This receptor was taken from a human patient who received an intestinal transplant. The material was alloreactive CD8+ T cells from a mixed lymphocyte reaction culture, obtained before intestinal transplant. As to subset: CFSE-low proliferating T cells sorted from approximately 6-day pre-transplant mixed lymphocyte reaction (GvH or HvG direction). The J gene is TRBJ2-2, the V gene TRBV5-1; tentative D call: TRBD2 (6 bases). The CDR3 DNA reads TGCGCCAGCAGCTTGGCCTTGGAGGGTAGAACAGGGGAGCTGTTTTTT. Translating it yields CASSLALEGRTGELFF. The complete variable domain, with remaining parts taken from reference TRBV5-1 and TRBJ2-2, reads KAGVTQTPRYLIKTRGQQVTLSCSPISGHRSVSWYQQTPGQGLQFLFEYFSETQRNKGNFPGRFSGRQFSNSRSEMNVSTLELGDSALYLCASSLALEGRTGELFFGEGSRLTVL.